One and the same sample provided the 7 T cell receptor beta chains below, sequenced in a study of cytomegalovirus exposure and HLA in healthy donors. In the PCR, 60 Vbeta and 13 Jbeta primers were used. Sequencing used immunoSEQ multiplex PCR; TCRdb keeps in-frame clones, though not all of them. In the table there are approximately 160,000 clones, 68% of which are singletons. Sequenced input: PBMCs. The receptor source for this set is a woman aged 18-35 years in good health and CMV-seropositive.

The chain's CDR3 is CASSLREGPYEQYF. The CDR3 DNA follows: TGTGCCAGCAGTTTGCGGGAGGGACCCTACGAGCAGTACTTC. This chain uses TRBV27 with TRBJ2-7; 9 bases match TRBD2. This CDR3 comprises 14 residues. The V gene's germline CDR1 is MNHEY and CDR2 SMNVEV (reference sequence). Germline trimming cut 3 bases from V and 2 bases from J; bases unmatched to any gene: 2.

In its sample, this clone was seen a few times. The gene calls are TRBV15 and TRBJ2-5, with 14 bases identical to TRBD2. The CDR3 covers 18 residues. V lost 5 bases and J lost 1; bases outside the gene matches: 9. CDR1 and CDR2 from the germline V gene are LNHNV and YYDKDF (reference sequence). The chain's CDR3 is CATSPAWGLAGAQETQYF. CDR3 bases: TGTGCCACCAGCCCCGCCTGGGGACTAGCGGGGGCCCAAGAGACCCAGTACTTC.

The chain has TRBV27 and TRBJ1-5, with D uncertain. This CDR3 has 15 amino acids. The ends were cut back, 5 bases at V and 5 bases at J, with 16 bases in the middle. The germline V gene encodes CDR1 MNHEY and CDR2 SMNVEV (reference sequence). In nucleotides, the CDR3 is TGTGCCAGCAGTCCCATGCGGGGTGCTTATCAGCCCCAGCATTTT. Translated: CASSPMRGAYQPQHF.

This chain connects TRBV9 to TRBJ2-7; tentative D call: TRBD1 (6 bases). Germline-derived CDR1 and CDR2 are SGDLS and YYNGEE. V dropped 0 bases and J dropped 4 bases, with 14 bases sitting between them. The CDR3 is 15 residues long. The CDR3 is CASSVGAGVSYEQYF. Here the CDR3 DNA reads TGTGCCAGCAGCGTAGGGGCAGGGGTGTCTTACGAGCAGTACTTC.

The chain links TRBV14 to TRBJ2-7; D is possibly TRBD2 (5 bases). Trimming shortened V by 4 bases and J by 6 bases, and 16 bases separated the two germline ends. The CDR3 covers 14 residues. Germline CDR1 is SGHDN and CDR2 is FVKESK. The CDR3 DNA is TGTGCCAGCAGCCCTTCAGGAGGAGGCGCCGAGCAGTACTTC. Its translation: CASSPSGGGAEQYF.

This clone was observed a handful of times. The rearrangement joins TRBV19 to TRBJ1-4; 10 bases fit TRBD1. Germline values: CDR1 LNHDA, CDR2 SQIVND (reference sequence). V lost 4 bases to trimming and J lost 7 bases; unmatched junction nucleotides: 6. This CDR3 comprises 15 residues. In DNA, the CDR3 is TGTGCCAGTAGTAGGACAGGGGGACGGGGTGAAAAACTGTTTTTT. Protein sequence: CASSRTGGRGEKLFF.

This clone was found a few times. This chain uses TRBV5-6 with TRBJ1-1; D might be TRBD1 (6 bases). Germline V gene data show CDR1 as SGHDT and CDR2 as YYEEEE. The CDR3 sequence is 14 residues long. V gave up 4 bases and J gave up 10 bases, with 20 bases separating them. CDR3: CASSPRSRTARAFF. The CDR3 DNA sequence: TGTGCCAGCAGCCCCCGTTCGAGGACAGCGCGAGCTTTCTTT.